These T cell receptor beta chains were read from a single sample in a study of blood T cell repertoires in COVID-19. Generated by immunoSEQ multiplex PCR, the TCRdb table keeps only in-frame clones and is missing some. The repertoire holds approximately 99,000 clones, roughly 84% seen once, with over 10% in the top ten. Specimen: peripheral blood. The receptors stem from a woman aged 55-69 years in a cohort sampled during active or convalescent COVID-19. Both conserved end residues are part of each CDR3. A D gene is named only where the DNA matches it firmly.

>-|TRBJ2-3|TRBV14
CASSPGLGRTDTQYF
>TRBD1|TRBJ2-2|TRBV24-1
CATSGQGAGELFF
>TRBD1|TRBJ2-7|TRBV29-1
CSVRTGLGEQYF
>TRBD1|TRBJ2-7|TRBV20-1
CSAKDRLEQYF
>-|TRBJ2-3|TRBV7-9
CASSSLQGKDTQYF
>TRBD1|TRBJ2-3|TRBV28
CASSFPGQVLDTQYF
>-|TRBJ2-7|TRBV27
CASSTSSYEQYF
>-|TRBJ1-2|TRBV10-3
CATRGNSGYTF
>TRBD1|TRBJ1-4|TRBV18
CASSEGQGREKLFF
>TRBD1|TRBJ2-3|TRBV9
CASSAPGTGGADTQYF
>-|TRBJ1-1|TRBV19
CASTATALNTEAFF
>-|TRBJ1-2|TRBV2
CASSELGPNYGYTF
>TRBD2|TRBJ2-1|TRBV6-6
CASSSSGTSGRDEQFF
>-|TRBJ1-1|TRBV7-2
CASSARTDYEAFF
>TRBD1|TRBJ1-6|TRBV7-6
CASSLMTGPYNSPLHF
>-|TRBJ1-6|TRBV3-1/TRBV3-2
CASNQRRGGAISPLHF
>TRBD1|TRBJ2-1|TRBV7-9
CASSPTRRGIEQFF
>-|TRBJ1-1|TRBV28
CASSTYAPGQEAFF
>TRBD2|TRBJ2-1|TRBV5-1
CASSSGTRTSGEQFF
>-|TRBJ2-3|TRBV7-3
CASSRGLEGTDTQYF
>TRBD1|TRBJ1-2|TRBV6-1
CASSETGVDGYTF
>-|TRBJ1-5|TRBV6-6
CASSYDTSNQPQHF
>-|TRBJ1-5|TRBV2
CASSEGASYQPQHF
>TRBD2|TRBJ2-5|TRBV4-2
CASSQAAGGKETQYF
>-|TRBJ2-1|TRBV6-5
CASSMTGAGSEQFF
>TRBD1|TRBJ2-1|TRBV5-1
CASSLTGGYNEQFF
>-|TRBJ1-6|TRBV5-1
CASSLAGTNFGSPLHF
>TRBD1|TRBJ2-5|TRBV24-1
CATAGTGREGQETQYF
>TRBD1|TRBJ2-3|TRBV28
CASSPQGRTDTQYF
>TRBD2|TRBJ2-1|TRBV10-1
CASWGTSGGFYNEQFF
>-|TRBJ2-1|TRBV5-4
CASSWRSSSYNEQFF
>TRBD1|TRBJ1-2|TRBV7-8
CASSHGTGANYGYTF
>-|TRBJ2-1|TRBV25-1
CASSGRNEQFF
>-|TRBJ2-7|TRBV3-1/TRBV3-2
CASSQGGESYEQYF
>-|TRBJ1-2|TRBV18
CASSLPSRGRINYGYTF
>TRBD1|TRBJ1-3|TRBV5-1
CASSSGQGATGNTIYF
>-|TRBJ2-1|TRBV3-1/TRBV3-2
CASSHGAGSFYNEQFF
>TRBD2|TRBJ2-1|TRBV5-4
CASSLATSGRANEQFF
>-|TRBJ1-3|TRBV6-5
CASSFSLLISGNTIYF
>TRBD1|TRBJ1-2|TRBV3-1/TRBV3-2
CASSQHRDRGRTGYTF
>TRBD1|TRBJ2-2|TRBV27
CASKLQGAPTGELFF
>-|TRBJ1-6|TRBV28
CASNGLYNSPLHF
>-|TRBJ1-2|TRBV4-2
CASSQDRTDHYGYTF
>TRBD1|TRBJ2-7|TRBV7-2
CASSTWDRGQYEQYF
>TRBD1|TRBJ1-4|TRBV4-2
CASSQDRDRRNEKLFF
>-|TRBJ1-1|TRBV5-1
CASSLGATGLAFF
>TRBD1|TRBJ1-1|TRBV5-1
CASSLDRGRIGSNTEAFF
>-|TRBJ2-1|TRBV7-9
CASSPSSLLVVIEQFF
>-|TRBJ1-5|TRBV11-2
CASSLDNNQPQHF
>TRBD1|TRBJ2-7|TRBV19
CASTGTGAYEQYF
>TRBD2|TRBJ2-1|TRBV11-3
CASSLGQLAGKVDEQFF
>-|TRBJ1-1|TRBV6-5
CASYWMTGVNTEAFF
>TRBD1|TRBJ2-7|TRBV6-5
CACQQRTGPYEQYF
>TRBD1|TRBJ1-2|TRBV7-9
CASSWDRGGYTF
>TRBD2|TRBJ2-2|TRBV6-2/TRBV6-3
CASSNGLAGTGELFF
>-|TRBJ2-5|TRBV7-3
CASSGTGGATQYF
>-|TRBJ1-4|TRBV7-9
CASEGAAEKLFF
>TRBD1|TRBJ1-2|TRBV13
CASSITGGRRYGYTF
>TRBD2|TRBJ2-4|TRBV5-1
CASSLGLAGRKAKNIQYF
>TRBD2|TRBJ2-1|TRBV6-6
CASSLGGSIDNEQFF